This TCR beta chain was found in a study of control samples from healthy donors and cancer patients. Only in-frame clones appear in the TCRdb table, and some are missing; sequencing was by immunoSEQ multiplex PCR. The sample includes 70,000 to 90,000 clones, 70% to 90% of them seen just once. V lost 3 bases to trimming and J lost 7 bases, with 13 bases between them. Germline V gives CDR1 MDHEN, CDR2 SYDVKM. This CDR3 is built from 14 residues. The source material was PBMCs. This receptor was obtained from a woman aged 55 to 70 with head and neck cancer. V and J are TRBV28 and TRBJ1-5, with D perhaps matching TRBD1 (5 bases). The CDR3 nucleotides are TGTGCCAGCAGTTTCCGGGGGGTTTGGCAGCCCCAGCATTTT. Translation: CASSFRGVWQPQHF.